These 10 T cell receptor beta chains share one sample of origin, sequenced in a study of blood T cell repertoires in COVID-19. The method was immunoSEQ multiplex PCR; TCRdb's version includes in-frame clones alone and lacks a portion of them. In the table there are about 280,000 clones, 80% to 85% of which are singletons. The sample was PBMCs or T cells enriched from blood (not recorded which). The receptors come from a man aged 40-49 years who had been exposed to COVID-19.

The chain couples TRBV5-1 to TRBJ2-1; TRBD2 matches 9 bases. The CDR3 loop spans 16 amino acids. The germline V gene encodes CDR1 SGHRS and CDR2 YFSETQ. V was clipped by 4 bases and J by 7 bases; unmatched bases: 12. The CDR3 here is CASSPKTSGGVNEQFF. In DNA, the CDR3 is TGCGCCAGCAGCCCGAAGACTAGCGGCGGCGTTAATGAGCAGTTCTTC.

This chain connects TRBV2 to TRBJ1-3; D uncertain. The V end lost 6 bases, the J end lost 0 bases, and 12 bases lay between the germline ends. The germline gives CDR1 SNHLY, CDR2 FYNNEI. This CDR3 is built from 15 residues. This chain's CDR3 is CASRRSGASGNTIYF. DNA for the CDR3: TGTGCCAGCAGACGTAGTGGAGCCTCTGGAAACACCATATATTTT.

The genes are TRBV6-1 and TRBJ2-7; possible D gene TRBD1, 6 bases. The CDR3 sequence is 14 residues long. V was shortened by 3 bases and J by 2 bases, with 11 bases between the two germline ends. Germline CDR1 and CDR2: MNHNS and SASEGT. The CDR3 nucleotides are TGTGCCAGCAGTGACGACAGGTTAACCTACGAGCAGTACTTC. The encoded protein is CASSDDRLTYEQYF.

This clone came up a few times. This sequence joins TRBV19 and TRBJ1-5; unclear D gene. CDR1 is LNHDA and CDR2 is SQIVND in the germline V gene (reference sequence). The CDR3 is made up of 17 amino acids. The V and J ends lost 1 base and 0 bases respectively, with 13 bases between them. The CDR3 sequence: CASSIGYSSNSNQPQHF. In DNA, the CDR3 is TGTGCCAGTAGTATAGGGTACAGTTCAAATAGCAATCAGCCCCAGCATTTT.

The V gene is TRBV18, the J gene TRBJ1-4, with a weak D call TRBD1 (5 bases). Trimming pared 2 bases from V and 6 bases from J, leaving 19 bases between. Germline V gives CDR1 KGHSH, CDR2 LQKENI. This CDR3 region has 17 residues. The CDR3 bases are TGTGCCAGCTCACCATCCTTCGGTTTTGGGGCAGATGAAAAACTGTTTTTT. This translates into CASSPSFGFGADEKLFF.

The chain recombines TRBV18 with TRBJ2-5, with TRBD2 identical over 7 bases. The CDR3 spans 16 residues. Unmatched junction bases numbered 11, after V lost 1 base and J lost 6 bases. Germline V gene sequence: CDR1 KGHSH, CDR2 LQKENI. The CDR3: CASSPRSGGDVKTQYF. DNA for the CDR3: TGTGCCAGCTCACCACGATCGGGAGGCGACGTGAAGACCCAGTACTTC.

The chain links TRBV11-2 to TRBJ2-7; D is possibly TRBD2 (6 bases). V was trimmed by 5 bases and J by 3 bases, leaving 14 bases between them. This CDR3 spans 14 amino acids. Germline V gene lookup returns CDR1 SGHAT and CDR2 FQNNGV. In nucleotides, the CDR3 is TGTGCCAGCAGCCATCGGGGGTTTGACTACGAGCAGTACTTC. Translation: CASSHRGFDYEQYF. Filled out from reference TRBV11-2 and TRBJ2-7, the complete variable domain reads EAGVAQSPRYKIIEKRQSVAFWCNPISGHATLYWYQQILGQGPKLLIQFQNNGVVDDSQLPKDRFSAERLKGVDSTLKIQPAKLEDSAVYLCASSHRGFDYEQYFGPGTRLTVT.

The chain combines TRBV9 with TRBJ1-3; no definite D call. Per germline, CDR1 SGDLS and CDR2 YYNGEE. The CDR3 contains 16 residues. Trimming removed 0 bases at V and 4 bases at J, with 14 bases between. CDR3 nucleotide sequence: TGTGCCAGCAGCGTAGCTACTAGGGCAGGAGGAAACACCATATATTTT. It yields the protein CASSVATRAGGNTIYF.

This clone was seen once. V and J are TRBV15 and TRBJ2-5; a weak D match, TRBD2 (5 bases). V shed 3 bases and J shed 6 bases, with 17 bases lying between them. The CDR3 is made up of 15 amino acids. Germline loops: CDR1 LNHNV, CDR2 YYDKDF (reference sequence). CDR3 amino acids: CATSSVEAGPKTQYF. The CDR3 nucleotides read TGTGCCACCAGCAGTGTGGAGGCCGGCCCGAAGACCCAGTACTTC. The whole variable domain, remainder taken from reference TRBV15 and TRBJ2-5, is DAMVIQNPRYQVTQFGKPVTLSCSQTLNHNVMYWYQQKSSQAPKLLFHYYDKDFNNEADTPDNFQSRRPNTSFCFLDIRSPGLGDTAMYLCATSSVEAGPKTQYFGPGTRLLVL.

This clone is a singleton in its sample. V gene TRBV29-1 combines with J gene TRBJ2-5, with 9 bases fitting TRBD2. Germline V gene lookup returns CDR1 SQVTM and CDR2 ANQGSEA. The CDR3 runs 14 residues. Trimming took 6 bases from V and 0 from J; bases not matched to a gene: 5. CDR3 sequence: CSVLAGAYQETQYF. CDR3 sequence (DNA): TGCAGCGTCTTAGCGGGAGCATACCAAGAGACCCAGTACTTC.